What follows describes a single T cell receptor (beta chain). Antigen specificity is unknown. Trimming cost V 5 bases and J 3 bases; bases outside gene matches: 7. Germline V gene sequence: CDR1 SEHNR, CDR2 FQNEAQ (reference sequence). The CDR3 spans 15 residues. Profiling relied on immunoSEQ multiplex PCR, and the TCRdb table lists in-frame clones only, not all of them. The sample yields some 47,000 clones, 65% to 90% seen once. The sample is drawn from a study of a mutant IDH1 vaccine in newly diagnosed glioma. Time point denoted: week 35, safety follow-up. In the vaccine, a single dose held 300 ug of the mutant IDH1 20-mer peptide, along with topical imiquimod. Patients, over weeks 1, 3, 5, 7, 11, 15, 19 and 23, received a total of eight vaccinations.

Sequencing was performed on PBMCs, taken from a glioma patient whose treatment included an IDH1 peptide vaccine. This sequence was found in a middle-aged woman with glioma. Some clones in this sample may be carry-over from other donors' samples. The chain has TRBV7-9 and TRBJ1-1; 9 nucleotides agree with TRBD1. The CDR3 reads CASSANTGGYTEAFF. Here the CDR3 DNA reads TGTGCCAGCAGCGCCAACACAGGGGGCTACACTGAAGCTTTCTTT.